This T cell receptor (beta chain) came from a study of T cell responses to AZD1222 COVID-19 vaccine. CDR3 length: 12 residues. V lost 1 base and J lost 2, with 1 base in between. Germline CDR1 SGHTA, CDR2 FQGNSA. This table comes from immunoSEQ multiplex PCR, and its TCRdb copy is limited to in-frame clones, with some not included. The repertoire holds hundreds of thousands of clones, with roughly 91% as singletons. For this clone: Its target is unknown.

Study results and limitations: Spike-wide coverage was observed for vaccine-associated CD4 TCRs, with dominant responses at 160-218 and 743-854. Once two AZD1222 doses were given, Spike-specific TCR breadth and depth went up. Donors were chiefly white British, with a greater number of females, and clonal diversity was perhaps underestimated.

This TCR was recovered from an adult in good health. V and J are TRBV7-2 and TRBJ2-3; no clear D. Sequencing was performed on peripheral blood, taken on day 0 of MenACWY control vaccination. The CDR3 protein is CASSLDTDTQYF. CDR3 coding DNA: TGTGCCAGCAGCTTAGACACAGATACGCAGTATTTT.